A single sample gave rise to the 6 T cell receptor beta chains below, sequenced in a study of beta chain features in type 1 diabetes. Investigators reverse transcribed all isolated RNA, so they sequenced expressed TCRB transcripts. TCRdb's table, derived via immunoSEQ multiplex PCR, lists solely in-frame clones and lacks some. The sample holds roughly 350,000 clones; 9.6% are singletons and the top ten take less than 0.65%. General observations from the study: Type 1 diabetes patients had moderately but significantly shorter TCRB CDR3s in all four CD4+ subsets.

Antigens for these TCRs are unknown. Sequences were obtained from central memory CD4+ T cells from blood. Receptor source: a man aged 30 to 45 with type 1 diabetes.

The chain has TRBV7-2 and TRBJ1-4, with 7 bases matching TRBD1. In germline, CDR1 is SGHTA, CDR2 FQGNSA. The CDR3 has 14 amino acids. V lost 10 bases to trimming and J lost 5 bases; unmatched junction nucleotides: 10. Written as DNA, the CDR3 is TGTGCCATCGGGAGCGGGACAGTGAATGAAAAACTGTTTTTT. Translating gives CAIGSGTVNEKLFF.

This clone was observed a few times. The rearrangement uses TRBV28 and TRBJ2-1; 11 bases agree with TRBD1. With V trimmed by 6 bases and J by 10 bases, 8 bases remained unmatched. The CDR3 length is 14 residues. Germline V gene data show CDR1 as MDHEN and CDR2 as SYDVKM. Written as DNA, the CDR3 is TGTGCCAGCAGGACTCCCGGGACAGGGGGGGAGCAGTTCTTC. The encoded protein is CASRTPGTGGEQFF.

This clone was seen more than once but under ten times. The chain uses TRBV19 and TRBJ1-1; perhaps TRBD1 as D (5 bases). Trimming removed 6 bases at V and 5 bases at J, with 10 bases between. The CDR3 has 12 amino acids. Germline CDR1 LNHDA, CDR2 SQIVND (reference sequence). CDR3 nucleotide sequence: TGTGCCAGTAGGGAGGGGAGGACTGAAGCTTTCTTT. This gives the protein CASREGRTEAFF.

Remarks on this clone: A much more abundant neighbour one base away suggests this may be a read error. The V and J genes are TRBV7-9 and TRBJ2-5; the D is unclear. Looked up from germline, CDR1 is SEHNR and CDR2 is FQNEAQ (reference sequence). V was trimmed by 3 bases and J by 2 bases, leaving 7 bases between them. This CDR3 has 13 residues. Here the CDR3 DNA reads TGTGCCAGCAGCTTCGACGCGCAAGAGACCCAGTACTTC. This codes for CASSFDAQETQYF.

The table lists this clone with a few counts. The genes are TRBV11-2 and TRBJ2-7, with TRBD2 matching 16 bases. CDR1 is SGHAT, CDR2 FQNNGV, per germline. This CDR3 is 16 amino acids long. The V segment lost 6 bases and the J segment 6 bases; nucleotides outside the gene matches: 8. The CDR3: CASSPGTSGRAGEQYF. For the CDR3, the DNA is TGTGCCAGCAGTCCCGGGACTAGCGGGAGGGCCGGCGAGCAGTACTTC.

The sample holds a few counts of this clone. The gene calls are TRBV5-1 and TRBJ1-5, with D hard to call. Germline CDR1 SGHRS, CDR2 YFSETQ. This CDR3 has 16 amino acids. Trimming took off 1 base at V and 0 bases at J, with 11 bases between the two ends. The CDR3 DNA is TGCGCCAGCAGCTTGTCAATAAGAGATAGCAATCAGCCCCAGCATTTT. It is translated as CASSLSIRDSNQPQHF.